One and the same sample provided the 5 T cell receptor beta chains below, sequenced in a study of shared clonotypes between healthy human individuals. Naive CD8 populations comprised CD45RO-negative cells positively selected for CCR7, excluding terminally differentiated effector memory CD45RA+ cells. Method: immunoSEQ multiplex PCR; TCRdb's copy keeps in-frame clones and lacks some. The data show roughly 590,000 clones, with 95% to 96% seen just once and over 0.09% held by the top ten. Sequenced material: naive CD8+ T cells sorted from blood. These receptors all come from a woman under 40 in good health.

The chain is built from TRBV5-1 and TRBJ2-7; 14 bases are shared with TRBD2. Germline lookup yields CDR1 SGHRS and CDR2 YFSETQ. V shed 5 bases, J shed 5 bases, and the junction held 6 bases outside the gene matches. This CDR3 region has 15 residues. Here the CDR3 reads CASRPGLAGDNEQYF. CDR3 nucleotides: TGCGCCAGCAGGCCGGGACTAGCGGGAGACAACGAGCAGTACTTC.

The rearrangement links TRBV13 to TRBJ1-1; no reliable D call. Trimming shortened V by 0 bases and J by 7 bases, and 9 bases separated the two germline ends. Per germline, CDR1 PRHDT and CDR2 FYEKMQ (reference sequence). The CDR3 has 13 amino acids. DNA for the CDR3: TGTGCCAGCAGCTTAGGATCGACGAGTGAAGCTTTCTTT. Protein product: CASSLGSTSEAFF.

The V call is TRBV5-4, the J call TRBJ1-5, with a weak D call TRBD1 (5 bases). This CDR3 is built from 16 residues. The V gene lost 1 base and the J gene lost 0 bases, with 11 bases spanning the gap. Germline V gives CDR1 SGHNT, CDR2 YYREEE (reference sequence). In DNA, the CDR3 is TGTGCCAGCAGCTTGTGGGGGGAGGATAGCAATCAGCCCCAGCATTTT. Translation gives CASSLWGEDSNQPQHF. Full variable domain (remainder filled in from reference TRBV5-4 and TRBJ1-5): ETGVTQSPTHLIKTRGQQVTLRCSSQSGHNTVSWYQQALGQGPQFIFQYYREEENGRGNFPPRFSGLQFPNYSSELNVNALELDDSALYLCASSLWGEDSNQPQHFGDGTRLSIL.

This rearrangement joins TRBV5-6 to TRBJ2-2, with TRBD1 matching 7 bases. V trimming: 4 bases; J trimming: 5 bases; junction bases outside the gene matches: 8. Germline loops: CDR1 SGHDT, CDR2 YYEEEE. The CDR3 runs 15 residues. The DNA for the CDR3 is TGTGCCAGCAGCACCCGGGACAGATATACCGGGGAGCTGTTTTTT. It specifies CASSTRDRYTGELFF. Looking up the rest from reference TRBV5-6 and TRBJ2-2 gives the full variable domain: DAGVTQSPTHLIKTRGQQVTLRCSPKSGHDTVSWYQQALGQGPQFIFQYYEEEERQRGNFPDRFSGHQFPNYSSELNVNALLLGDSALYLCASSTRDRYTGELFFGEGSRLTVL.

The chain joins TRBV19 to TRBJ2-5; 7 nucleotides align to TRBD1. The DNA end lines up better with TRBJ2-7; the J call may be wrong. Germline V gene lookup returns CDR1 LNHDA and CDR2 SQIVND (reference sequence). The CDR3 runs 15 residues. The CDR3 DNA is TGTGCCAGTAGTAGTGACAGGGACGGGTCCTACGAGCAGTACTTC. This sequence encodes CASSSDRDGSYEQYF.